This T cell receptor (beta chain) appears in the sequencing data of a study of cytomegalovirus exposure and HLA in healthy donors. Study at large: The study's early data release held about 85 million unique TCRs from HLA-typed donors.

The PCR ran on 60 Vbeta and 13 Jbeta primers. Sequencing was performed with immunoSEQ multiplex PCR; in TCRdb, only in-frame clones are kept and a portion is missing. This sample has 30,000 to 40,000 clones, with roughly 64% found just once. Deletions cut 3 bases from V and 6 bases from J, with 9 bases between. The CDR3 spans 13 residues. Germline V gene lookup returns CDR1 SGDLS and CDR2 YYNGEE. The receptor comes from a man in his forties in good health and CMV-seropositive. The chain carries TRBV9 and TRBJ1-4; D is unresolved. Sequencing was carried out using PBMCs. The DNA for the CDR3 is TGTGCCAGCAGCGATCCCGGAGATGAAAAACTGTTTTTT. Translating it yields CASSDPGDEKLFF.